This T cell receptor beta chain was documented in a study of radiotherapy plus CTLA-4 blockade in lung cancer. Germline values: CDR1 MNHNS, CDR2 SASEGT. The ends were cut back, 2 bases at V and 3 bases at J, with 11 bases in the middle. This CDR3 is 15 amino acids long. Regarding this clone: What it binds is not known.

Here immunoSEQ multiplex PCR was the method, and the copy in TCRdb shows in-frame clones only, minus some. The sample includes over 100,000 clones, 85% to 90% of them seen just once. Whole-study results and caveats: Peripheral blood showed expansion of tumor-derived TCR clones after radiotherapy and ipilimumab. Reported findings show early blood T cell clone dynamics, with interferon-beta, best predicted response.

The chain carries TRBV6-1 and TRBJ1-5, with D perhaps matching TRBD1 (5 bases). Sequenced material: peripheral blood, taken from a patient treated with radiotherapy plus ipilimumab. This receptor was taken from a human donor with non-small cell lung cancer that progressed on radiotherapy plus ipilimumab. CDR3 residues: CASSEPSGINQPQHF. The CDR3 region has the DNA TGTGCCAGCAGTGAACCGTCAGGGATCAATCAGCCCCAGCATTTT.